The present T cell receptor beta chain was sequenced within a study of OX40 agonist ivuxolimab in advanced cancers. Across the whole study: The mean age was around 56 years, ranging from about 20 to 90, with around four fifths of participants male. General study results and limits: Partial responders receiving 0.1-3.0 mg/kg showed among the lowest clonal expansion. Blood T cells, both CD4+ and CD8+, expanded clonally by week 6 at 0.1 to 3.0 mg/kg.

Method: immunoSEQ multiplex PCR; TCRdb's copy keeps in-frame clones and lacks some. The sample shows about 68,000 clones, 84% of them seen only once. V was pared by 3 bases and J by 8 bases, with 11 bases between. CDR3 length: 12 amino acids. CDR1 and CDR2 (germline): SGHNT, YYREEE (reference sequence). With respect to this clone: What it binds is unknown.

This clonotype originated in an adult with an advanced solid tumor such as melanoma, head and neck, liver or kidney cancer. Specimen: CD4+ or CD8+ T cells sorted from blood, collected in a trial of the OX40 agonist ivuxolimab. The rearrangement uses TRBV5-4 and TRBJ1-1; D ambiguous. The CDR3 protein is CASSSSEVEAFF. CDR3 sequence (DNA): TGTGCCAGCAGCTCCTCCGAGGTCGAAGCTTTCTTT.